This is a list of T cell receptor beta chains from one sample in a study of identical twins. TCRdb re-called the 5' RACE reads with MiXCR, one entry per CDR3 protein. The repertoire includes approximately 630,000 distinct CDR3 sequences, about 7.1% of them detected once, and about 1.5% sits in the top ten. This same sample was also taken into another study, of yellow fever vaccine responses in identical twins.

The sequenced material came from PBMCs. The receptors come from a woman younger than 35 in good health. CDR3s include the opening cysteine and the closing phenylalanine or tryptophan. Each record gives: D gene, clone size, V gene, J gene, CDR3 protein, CDR3 DNA. The D gene is left open where the match is weak. Where a row states a size, it is once, few, many or the class of an expanded clone; other rows omit it.

>TRBD1|few|TRBV6-6|TRBJ1-1
CASITTGATEAFF
TGTGCCAGCATTACGACAGGGGCCACTGAAGCTTTCTTT
>TRBD2|NA|TRBV6-4|TRBJ2-1
CASSAGTSTNEQFF
TGTGCCAGCAGCGCCGGGACTAGCACGAATGAGCAGTTCTTC
>TRBD1|many|TRBV20-1|TRBJ2-7
CSAGQGSNTYEQYF
TGCAGTGCTGGACAGGGGTCTAATACCTACGAGCAGTACTTC
>NA|many|TRBV5-6|TRBJ2-3
CASSSRLGSSYTQYF
TGTGCCAGCAGCTCCAGACTAGGATCTTCATATACGCAGTATTTT
>NA|few|TRBV12-3/TRBV12-4|TRBJ2-1
CASEGLGDRSFYNEQFF
TGTGCCAGCGAAGGTCTAGGCGACCGATCATTCTACAATGAGCAGTTCTTC
>TRBD1|NA|TRBV24-1|TRBJ2-1
CATSDIALLTGNGTYNEQFF
TGTGCCACCAGTGATATCGCGTTATTGACAGGGAATGGGACCTACAATGAGCAGTTCTTC
>TRBD1|NA|TRBV6-1|TRBJ1-1
CASSGARTGEFLRMNTEAFF
TGTGCCAGCAGTGGCGCCCGGACAGGGGAATTTCTACGGATGAACACTGAAGCTTTCTTT
>TRBD1|NA|TRBV2|TRBJ1-5
CASSRTGTGYNQPQHF
TGTGCCAGCAGTCGAACCGGGACAGGGTACAATCAGCCCCAGCATTTT
>NA|few|TRBV5-1|TRBJ1-1
CASSPDTWFDTEAFF
TGCGCCAGCAGCCCGGACACCTGGTTCGACACTGAAGCTTTCTTT
>TRBD1|NA|TRBV14|TRBJ2-5
CASSQDLYRGRETQYF
TGTGCCAGCAGCCAAGATCTATACAGGGGTAGAGAGACCCAGTACTTC
>NA|NA|TRBV12-3/TRBV12-4|TRBJ2-1
CAIQGGARSSYNEQFF
TGTGCCATCCAAGGAGGGGCCCGGAGCTCCTACAATGAGCAGTTCTTC
>TRBD1|NA|TRBV5-1|TRBJ1-6
CASSFMGRQGSPLHF
TGCGCCAGCAGCTTCATGGGACGACAGGGCTCACCCCTCCACTTT
>NA|NA|TRBV25-1|TRBJ1-2
CASSTSAGLARGYTF
TGTGCCAGCAGTACCTCAGCGGGACTGGCGAGAGGCTACACCTTC
>TRBD1|NA|TRBV20-1|TRBJ2-2
CCARELQGKGTGELFF
TGCTGTGCTAGAGAACTACAGGGGAAGGGAACCGGGGAGCTGTTTTTT
>NA|few|TRBV12-3/TRBV12-4|TRBJ1-1
CASSLRTGAWDF
TGTGCCAGCAGTTTACGTACCGGGGCCTGGGACTTT
>TRBD2|many|TRBV7-8|TRBJ2-2
CASSSQRERTGELFF
TGTGCCAGCAGCTCGCAGCGGGAGCGCACCGGGGAGCTGTTTTTT
>NA|few|TRBV6-2/TRBV6-3|TRBJ2-3
CASTHSLSTDTQYF
TGTGCCAGCACTCACTCACTAAGCACAGATACGCAGTATTTT
>NA|few|TRBV20-1|TRBJ1-5
CSAVVGTRGRIINQPQHF
TGCAGTGCCGTAGTAGGAACGAGGGGCAGGATTATCAATCAGCCCCAGCATTTT
>TRBD1|NA|TRBV11-2|TRBJ1-4
CASSLGLGGGTTNEKLFF
TGTGCCAGCAGCTTAGGTTTAGGAGGGGGCACAACTAATGAAAAACTGTTTTTT
>NA|NA|TRBV2|TRBJ2-1
CASRVEGGTYNEQFF
TGTGCCAGCCGAGTTGAGGGGGGGACCTACAATGAGCAGTTCTTC
>NA|NA|TRBV7-2|TRBJ2-1
CASSPGLGSSYNEQFF
TGTGCCAGCAGCCCAGGGTTGGGAAGCTCGTACAATGAGCAGTTCTTC
>NA|NA|TRBV20-1|TRBJ2-3
CSASRLTSTDTQYF
TGCAGTGCTAGCCGACTTACGAGCACAGATACGCAGTATTTT
>NA|NA|TRBV20-1|TRBJ2-2
CSARDGQYANTGELFF
TGCAGTGCTAGAGATGGACAGTACGCGAACACCGGGGAGCTGTTTTTT
>NA|few|TRBV12-3/TRBV12-4|TRBJ2-7
CASSPATFYEQYF
TGTGCCAGCAGTCCCGCGACATTCTACGAGCAGTACTTC
>NA|NA|TRBV7-9|TRBJ2-3
CASSSKDRYTDTQYF
TGTGCCAGCAGCTCCAAGGACCGATACACAGATACGCAGTATTTT
>NA|many|TRBV29-1|TRBJ2-1
CSVPGGGANEQFF
TGCAGCGTCCCTGGTGGGGGGGCAAATGAGCAGTTCTTC
>NA|few|TRBV20-1|TRBJ1-1
CSASNFGNTEAFF
TGCAGTGCTAGCAATTTTGGGAACACTGAAGCTTTCTTT
>TRBD1|many|TRBV4-1|TRBJ1-1
CASSLSDRANTEAFF
TGCGCCAGCAGCCTCTCGGACAGGGCGAACACTGAAGCTTTCTTT
>TRBD2|few|TRBV7-9|TRBJ2-7
CASSPTGTSGFTYEQYF
TGTGCCAGCAGCCCAACAGGGACTAGCGGGTTTACCTACGAGCAGTACTTC
>TRBD2|many|TRBV12-3/TRBV12-4|TRBJ2-1
CASSDGGRAGDEQFF
TGTGCCAGCAGTGACGGCGGGAGGGCCGGGGATGAGCAGTTCTTC
>NA|few|TRBV12-3/TRBV12-4|TRBJ2-1
CASSLGGGSPNEQFF
TGTGCCAGCAGTTTAGGAGGGGGATCCCCCAATGAGCAGTTCTTC
>TRBD1|many|TRBV5-1|TRBJ1-1
CASSLLQGIMNTEAFF
TGCGCCAGCAGCTTGCTACAGGGGATCATGAACACTGAAGCTTTCTTT
>NA|NA|TRBV4-1|TRBJ2-6
CASSQDARSSGANVLTF
TGCGCCAGCAGCCAAGATGCTCGGAGCTCTGGGGCCAACGTCCTGACTTTC
>NA|NA|TRBV5-1|TRBJ2-3
CASSLEGLGTDTQYF
TGCGCCAGCAGCTTGGAGGGGCTAGGTACAGATACGCAGTATTTT
>NA|few|TRBV27|TRBJ1-3
CASATFSGNTIYF
TGTGCCAGCGCCACCTTCTCTGGAAACACCATATATTTT
>NA|NA|TRBV5-1|TRBJ2-1
CASRGGSQNEQFF
TGCGCCAGCAGAGGCGGGTCCCAAAATGAGCAGTTCTTC
>NA|many|TRBV7-8|TRBJ2-5
CASSFGGSEETQYF
TGTGCCAGCAGCTTCGGGGGATCTGAAGAGACCCAGTACTTC